Below, 29 T cell receptor beta chains from the same sample are listed, as sequenced in a study of T cell clonotyping in hematopoietic cell transplantation. Sequencing was performed with immunoSEQ multiplex PCR; in TCRdb, only in-frame clones are kept and a portion is missing. The sample has around 10,000 clones, 92% seen once; the top ten hold about 13%. As for time point: recipient sample about 28 days before transplant, after cytoreduction. The source was peripheral blood mononuclear cells, collected before stem cell transplant. All receptors come from a woman in her thirties or forties with acute myeloid leukemia. Some clones in this sample may be carry-over from other donors' samples.

This chain connects TRBV5-4 to TRBJ2-7, with 8 bases matching TRBD2. The CDR3 covers 15 residues. Trimming cost V 6 bases and J 6 bases; bases outside gene matches: 14. Germline V gives CDR1 SGHNT, CDR2 YYREEE (reference sequence). In nucleotides, the CDR3 is TGTGCCAGCAACAAACCGGGACTAGAATCGAGCGAGCAGTACTTC. Translation gives CASNKPGLESSEQYF.

This clone was recorded only once. The chain is built from TRBV27 and TRBJ2-7, with 9 bases that match TRBD2. Germline assignment: CDR1 MNHEY and CDR2 SMNVEV (reference sequence). J was trimmed by 0 bases and V by 11 bases; bases with no gene match: 8. The CDR3 has 14 residues. CDR3 loop: CAVRLAGPSYEQYF. CDR3 DNA sequence: TGTGCCGTTCGTCTAGCGGGACCCTCCTACGAGCAGTACTTC.

V gene TRBV2 combines with J gene TRBJ2-7; D is uncertain. V lost 8 bases to trimming and J lost 5 bases, with 16 bases between them. The CDR3 loop spans 13 amino acids. Looked up from germline, CDR1 is SNHLY and CDR2 is FYNNEI. The CDR3 bases are TGTGCCAGCTCAAAGGACCTTAGGGACGAGCAGTACTTC. Its protein is CASSKDLRDEQYF. Combining the CDR3 with reference TRBV2 and TRBJ2-7 gives the whole variable domain EPEVTQTPSHQVTQMGQEVILRCVPISNHLYFYWYRQILGQKVEFLVSFYNNEISEKSEIFDDQFSVERPDGSNFTLKIRSTKLEDSAMYFCASSKDLRDEQYFGPGTRLTVT.

The chain links TRBV2 to TRBJ2-3, with D unresolved. V was clipped by 3 bases and J by 2 bases, with 9 bases between them. Germline assignment: CDR1 SNHLY and CDR2 FYNNEI. This CDR3 contains 14 residues. The DNA of the CDR3 is TGTGCCAGCAGTGATGAGCAGACCACAGATACGCAGTATTTT. Amino acids: CASSDEQTTDTQYF.

The chain joins TRBV5-6 to TRBJ2-7; unclear D gene. The CDR3 is 13 residues long. Germline-derived CDR1 and CDR2 are SGHDT and YYEEEE. V gave up 1 base and J gave up 6 bases, with 11 bases separating them. The CDR3 loop is CASSLPGPAEQYF. The CDR3 nucleotides are TGTGCCAGCAGCTTGCCAGGCCCCGCCGAGCAGTACTTC.

The chain joins TRBV29-1 to TRBJ1-1; the match to TRBD1 covers 7 bases. This CDR3 region has 13 residues. Germline assignment: CDR1 SQVTM and CDR2 ANQGSEA. J was trimmed by 5 bases and V by 4 bases; bases with no gene match: 7. CDR3 nucleotides: TGCAGCGTTGTTAGACAGGGCGATACTGAAGCTTTCTTT. This sequence encodes CSVVRQGDTEAFF.

This clone has a single count. The V and J genes are TRBV13 and TRBJ1-1; tentative D call: TRBD1 (6 bases). The germline V and J ends were trimmed by 4 bases and 7 bases, with 13 bases remaining between them. The CDR3 is 13 amino acids. Per germline, CDR1 PRHDT and CDR2 FYEKMQ (reference sequence). CDR3: CASSSLGQHEAFF. CDR3 coding DNA: TGTGCCAGCAGCTCCCTTGGACAGCATGAAGCTTTCTTT.

The V call is TRBV27, the J call TRBJ1-2; D is perhaps TRBD1 (6 bases). The CDR3 extends over 15 amino acids. Germline assignment: CDR1 MNHEY and CDR2 SMNVEV (reference sequence). The V end was cut by 5 bases, the J end by 4 bases, with 17 bases between. In nucleotides, the CDR3 is TGTGCCAGCAGTCTTTGGGGGGCCCCTGGCTATGGCTACACCTTC. Translated, it gives CASSLWGAPGYGYTF.

This chain uses TRBV4-3 with TRBJ2-2, with 9 bases that match TRBD2. Germline V gives CDR1 LGHNA, CDR2 YSLEER. The CDR3 totals 17 residues. V dropped 1 base and J dropped 6; count of bases not matched to a gene: 9. The CDR3 sequence: CASSQVFGGRAAGELFF. The CDR3 DNA reads as TGCGCCAGCAGCCAAGTGTTTGGCGGGAGGGCAGCCGGGGAGCTGTTTTTT.

This clone was observed a handful of times. The rearrangement joins TRBV16 to TRBJ2-7; maybe TRBD1 (6 bases). The CDR3 loop spans 13 amino acids. Germline CDR1 KGHSY, CDR2 FQNENV. Between the trimmed V and J ends, which lost 3 bases and 3 bases, there was a span of 9 bases. CDR3 loop: CASSQDSFYEQYF. The CDR3 DNA reads TGTGCCAGCAGCCAGGACAGTTTCTACGAGCAGTACTTC. The whole variable domain, filled in from reference TRBV16 and TRBJ2-7, reads GEEVAQTPKHLVRGEGQKAKLYCAPIKGHSYVFWYQQVLKNEFKFLISFQNENVFDETGMPKERFSAKCLPNSPCSLEIQATKLEDSAVYFCASSQDSFYEQYFGPGTRLTVT.

The V call is TRBV19, the J call TRBJ2-1, with 8 nucleotides matching TRBD2. Germline lookup yields CDR1 LNHDA and CDR2 SQIVND (reference sequence). The CDR3 loop spans 14 amino acids. Unmatched junction bases numbered 8, after V lost 4 bases and J lost 9 bases. CDR3 DNA: TGTGCCAGTAGTACAAAAGCACTAGCGGTTGAGCAGTTCTTC. Residues: CASSTKALAVEQFF. The full variable domain, completed using reference TRBV19 and TRBJ2-1, is DGGITQSPKYLFRKEGQNVTLSCEQNLNHDAMYWYRQDPGQGLRLIYYSQIVNDFQKGDIAEGYSVSREKKESFPLTVTSAQKNPTAFYLCASSTKALAVEQFFGPGTRLTVL.

The rearrangement joins TRBV29-1 to TRBJ2-2; possibly TRBD1 for D (5 bases). The V end was cut by 7 bases, the J end by 3 bases, with 12 bases between. In germline, CDR1 is SQVTM, CDR2 ANQGSEA. There are 13 residues in the CDR3. DNA for the CDR3: TGCAGCGCCGCAGGGTGGGACACCGGGGAGCTGTTTTTT. The encoded protein is CSAAGWDTGELFF.

The chain recombines TRBV5-8 with TRBJ2-1, with D perhaps TRBD2 (6 bases). The CDR3 has 16 amino acids. The germline gives CDR1 SGHTS, CDR2 YDEGEE. Trimming cost V 1 base and J 0 bases, with 11 bases left between them. CDR3: CASSLFGGSSYNEQFF. The CDR3 DNA sequence: TGTGCCAGCAGCTTGTTCGGGGGAAGCTCCTACAATGAGCAGTTCTTC.

A single count supports this clone. The rearrangement links TRBV30 to TRBJ1-1, with a possible D match to TRBD1 (5 bases). CDR3 length: 14 amino acids. Germline V gene lookup returns CDR1 GTSNPN and CDR2 SVGIG (reference sequence). Trimming removed 3 bases at V and 0 bases at J, with 11 bases between. CDR3 bases: TGTGCCTGGAGCGCGACAGTGGTGAACACTGAAGCTTTCTTT. This sequence encodes CAWSATVVNTEAFF.

The chain uses TRBV7-2 and TRBJ2-7; D is ambiguous. Looked up from germline, CDR1 is SGHTA and CDR2 is FQGNSA. This CDR3 is 14 amino acids long. V was trimmed by 1 base and J by 5 bases, leaving 12 bases between them. CDR3 protein: CASSLETLLNEQYF. The DNA of the CDR3 is TGTGCCAGCAGCTTAGAGACACTTCTCAACGAGCAGTACTTC.

This clone was seen only once. The CDR3 loop is CASSGRGRTEAFF. The CDR3 coding sequence is TGTGCCAGCAGTGGCAGGGGGCGAACTGAAGCTTTCTTT. J is TRBJ1-1 and V is TRBV27; 8 bases align to TRBD1. With 5 bases clipped from V and 5 bases from J, the junction kept 4 bases outside the gene matches. The V gene's germline CDR1 is MNHEY and CDR2 SMNVEV (reference sequence). CDR3 length: 13 amino acids.

The chain is built from TRBV5-5 and TRBJ1-3; weak D call: TRBD1 (5 bases). V was trimmed by 2 bases and J by 3 bases, leaving 12 bases between them. This CDR3 is 15 amino acids long. The germline CDR1 and CDR2 sequences are SGHKS and YYEKEE (reference sequence). For the CDR3, the DNA is TGTGCCAGCAGCTTTTTACGGCAGGGTGGAAACACCATATATTTT. It translates to CASSFLRQGGNTIYF.

This sequence joins TRBV29-1 and TRBJ2-1, with D maybe TRBD1 (5 bases). The ends were cut back, 6 bases at V and 7 bases at J, with 16 bases in the middle. The CDR3 is 13 amino acids. Germline CDR1 is SQVTM and CDR2 is ANQGSEA. Here the CDR3 DNA reads TGCAGCGTGGATTCGGGCCCAGGGAATGAGCAGTTCTTC. As protein: CSVDSGPGNEQFF.

This clone was seen a single time. The chain joins TRBV4-2 to TRBJ2-1; 12 nucleotides match TRBD2. With V trimmed by 2 bases and J by 7 bases, 3 bases remained unmatched. The CDR3 contains 15 residues. Looked up from germline, CDR1 is LGHNA and CDR2 is YNFKEQ. The CDR3 protein is CASSQLAGGVNEQFF. CDR3 coding DNA: TGTGCCAGCAGCCAACTAGCGGGAGGGGTAAATGAGCAGTTCTTC.

This chain connects TRBV2 to TRBJ1-1; the D is unclear. Germline V lookup: CDR1 SNHLY, CDR2 FYNNEI. The CDR3 spans 13 residues. V lost 4 bases and J 11 bases, leaving 17 bases between the germline ends. The CDR3 nucleotides are TGTGCCAGCAGTGTTGTCAGTGGAGGAGGGGCTTTCTTT. It is translated as CASSVVSGGGAFF.

The rearrangement joins TRBV7-9 to TRBJ2-7; a possible D gene is TRBD2 (6 bases). Trimming removed 0 bases at V and 6 bases at J, with 6 bases between. The CDR3 covers 12 residues. Per germline, CDR1 SEHNR and CDR2 FQNEAQ (reference sequence). CDR3 in DNA: TGTGCCAGCAGCTTAGCGGGAGGCGAGCAGTACTTC. Amino acid sequence: CASSLAGGEQYF.

The rearrangement joins TRBV4-2 to TRBJ2-2; D is perhaps TRBD2 (5 bases). V was clipped by 0 bases and J by 2 bases, with 16 bases between them. This CDR3 is 18 amino acids long. Germline-derived CDR1 and CDR2 are LGHNA and YNFKEQ. For the CDR3, the DNA is TGTGCCAGCAGCCAAGATGGGCTGGGAGCAGCTAACACCGGGGAGCTGTTTTTT. Its translation: CASSQDGLGAANTGELFF.

V and J are TRBV5-4 and TRBJ1-1; a weak D match, TRBD1 (6 bases). The CDR3 loop spans 13 amino acids. The V gene lost 0 bases and the J gene lost 8 bases, with 11 bases spanning the gap. CDR1 and CDR2 (germline): SGHNT, YYREEE (reference sequence). The CDR3 region has the DNA TGTGCCAGCAGCTTGGTGTCGGGGACAGAAGCTTTCTTT. Translation: CASSLVSGTEAFF.

The V call is TRBV11-3, the J call TRBJ1-1; D gene uncertain. Germline V gene data show CDR1 as SGHNT and CDR2 as YENEEA. Trimming left V 5 bases short and J 1 base short, with 14 bases between. This CDR3 region has 15 residues. DNA for the CDR3: TGTGCCAGCAGCATTGGACTGGTAGGGAACACTGAAGCTTTCTTT. Translated, it gives CASSIGLVGNTEAFF.

This chain links TRBV7-8 with TRBJ2-7; D perhaps matches TRBD2 (6 bases). Trimming pared 3 bases from V and 2 bases from J, leaving 14 bases between. Germline CDR1 and CDR2: SGHVS and FQNEAQ. This CDR3 comprises 15 residues. The CDR3 DNA reads as TGTGCCAGCAGCTTCGGAAGGACTACCCCCTACGAGCAGTACTTC. It yields the protein CASSFGRTTPYEQYF.

The chain couples TRBV30 to TRBJ1-4; D uncertain. The germline gives CDR1 GTSNPN, CDR2 SVGIG (reference sequence). CDR3 length: 14 amino acids. Trimming removed 4 bases from V and 8 bases from J, with 17 bases in between. DNA for the CDR3: TGTGCCTGGACTCTGTATGGCTTAGGAGAAAAACTGTTTTTT. Translated, it gives CAWTLYGLGEKLFF.

The rearrangement uses TRBV27 and TRBJ2-7; 8 nucleotides match TRBD1. Germline V lookup: CDR1 MNHEY, CDR2 SMNVEV (reference sequence). The ends lost 7 bases at V and 6 bases at J; junction bases unmatched: 14. The CDR3 spans 15 residues. The CDR3 spells CASTSRQGARSEQYF. In nucleotides, the CDR3 is TGTGCCAGCACGTCGCGGCAGGGGGCGCGATCCGAGCAGTACTTC.

This sequence joins TRBV15 and TRBJ1-4; D might be TRBD1 (6 bases). The CDR3 contains 15 residues. Germline V gene data show CDR1 as LNHNV and CDR2 as YYDKDF (reference sequence). Trimming left V 3 bases short and J 5 bases short, with 13 bases between. CDR3 coding DNA: TGTGCCACCAGCAGGGGGGCGCGGGACAATGAAAAACTGTTTTTT. This gives the protein CATSRGARDNEKLFF.

The chain uses TRBV4-2 and TRBJ2-2; D perhaps matches TRBD1 (6 bases). The V and J ends lost 2 bases and 3 bases respectively, with 13 bases between them. The CDR3 is 16 amino acids. Germline CDR1 is LGHNA and CDR2 is YNFKEQ. The DNA of the CDR3 is TGTGCCAGCAGCCAAATCTTGGGGGCCCACACCGGGGAGCTGTTTTTT. Amino acids: CASSQILGAHTGELFF.